The clone carrying this T cell receptor (beta chain) is termed medium-sized. Its antigen is unidentified. The data derive from a study of identical twins. Study results and caveats: Abundant beta clonotypes from cord blood had fewer insertions, unlike memory repertoires, which showed none.

Each donor was a healthy Caucasian. This CDR3 contains 19 residues. CDR1 is SGHDN, CDR2 FVKESK, per germline. V was pared by 1 base and J by 3 bases, with 25 bases between. TCRdb passed the 5' RACE reads through MiXCR, listing each CDR3 protein once. The data show nearly 250,000 distinct CDR3 sequences, approximately 7% seen once. The sample was also linked to a second study, of yellow fever vaccine responses in identical twins. Per that study: Twins reportedly showed a vaccine T cell response that seemed partly convergent and partly personalized.

The sequenced sample was memory (CD45RO+) T cells sorted from blood. J is TRBJ2-7 and V is TRBV14; tentatively, D is TRBD1 (6 bases). The receptor comes from a woman in her late teens or twenties in good health. CDR3 amino acids: CASSQAYPTGTRILYEQYF. CDR3 coding DNA: TGTGCCAGCAGCCAAGCGTACCCGACCGGGACACGAATTCTCTACGAGCAGTACTTC.